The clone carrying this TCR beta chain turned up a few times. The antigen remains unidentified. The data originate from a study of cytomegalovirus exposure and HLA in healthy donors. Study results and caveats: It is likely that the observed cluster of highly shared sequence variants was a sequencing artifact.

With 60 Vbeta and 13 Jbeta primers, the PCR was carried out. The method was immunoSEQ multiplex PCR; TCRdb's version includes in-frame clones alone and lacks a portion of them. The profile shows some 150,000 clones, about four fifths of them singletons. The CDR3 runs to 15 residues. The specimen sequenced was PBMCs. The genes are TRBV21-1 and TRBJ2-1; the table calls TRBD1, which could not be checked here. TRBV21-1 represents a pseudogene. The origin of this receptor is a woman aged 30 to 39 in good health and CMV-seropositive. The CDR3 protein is CASILGTGAYNEQFF. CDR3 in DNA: TGTGCCAGCATCTTGGGGACAGGGGCCTACAATGAGCAGTTCTTC.